Included here is one T cell receptor beta chain sequence, with context. TCRdb's table, derived via immunoSEQ multiplex PCR, lists solely in-frame clones and lacks some. The table includes 90,000 to 100,000 clones, roughly 85% detected once. In germline, CDR1 is KGHDR, CDR2 SFDVKD. The CDR3 is 16 residues long. Trimming removed 3 bases from V and 8 bases from J; junction bases left unmatched: 5. These data come from a study of blood T cell repertoires in COVID-19. The TCR sequence derives from a man older than 75 with acute or convalescent COVID-19. This sequence joins TRBV24-1 and TRBJ2-1; 14 bases line up with TRBD2. The specimen sequenced was peripheral blood. The chain's CDR3 is CATSDRGLAGVYEQFF. The CDR3 DNA reads TGTGCCACCAGTGATCGGGGACTAGCGGGAGTTTATGAGCAGTTCTTC.